The present entry profiles one TCR beta chain with its context. The record originates from a study of T-cell memory formation after mild COVID-19. TCRdb itself ran the 5' RACE reads through MiXCR, one entry per CDR3 protein. This table has under 200,000 distinct CDR3 sequences, roughly 13% appearing once. The length of the CDR3 is 15 residues. Germline V gene lookup returns CDR1 SGHRS and CDR2 YFSETQ. V lost 0 bases, J lost 1 base, and 10 bases lay in between. V is TRBV5-1 and J is TRBJ1-1; D possibly corresponds to TRBD1 (5 bases). Specimen: PBMCs or a T cell subset sorted from them (not recorded which). This receptor was taken from a man aged 18-30 years who had mild COVID-19 (a few samples of this study predate the infection). Cell type and time point are not known. In DNA, the CDR3 is TGCGCCAGCAGCTTGGCGATCGGGGCGAACACTGAAGCTTTCTTT. Its translation: CASSLAIGANTEAFF.